These T cell receptor beta chains were read from a single sample in a study of blood T cell repertoires in COVID-19. TCRdb's copy holds only in-frame clones and misses some; the assay was immunoSEQ multiplex PCR. Of about 160,000 clones in the sample, around 86% were seen once. Input material: peripheral blood. Receptors were obtained from a man between 70 and 80 years old with acute or convalescent COVID-19. Both conserved end residues are part of each CDR3. The D gene is left open where the match is weak. Size is stated for part of the rows, as once, few or many counts, or as a class when the clone is expanded.

D gene | J gene | V gene | clone size | CDR3 length | CDR3 DNA | CDR3 protein
. | TRBJ1-5 | TRBV19 | . | 15 | TGTGCCAGTAAGGGGCAGCAACAACAGCTGCAGCCCCAGCATTTT | CASKGQQQQLQPQHF
. | TRBJ2-3 | TRBV15 | . | 16 | TGTGCCACCAGCAGAGATCCAACGCGGAGCACAGATACGCAGTATTTT | CATSRDPTRSTDTQYF
. | TRBJ1-1 | TRBV5-1 | . | 15 | TGCGCCAGCAGCTGGGGGCCGCAGACTAACACTGAAGCTTTCTTT | CASSWGPQTNTEAFF
. | TRBJ2-6 | TRBV24-1 | . | 17 | TGTGCCACCAGCGTCCCAGTTGGGGCCTCTGGGGCCAACGTCCTGACTTTC | CATSVPVGASGANVLTF
. | TRBJ2-7 | TRBV11-2 | . | 19 | TGTGCCAGCAGTCTCCGGGTCCTTATTATCGGTTATAGCTCCTACGAGCAGTACTTC | CASSLRVLIIGYSSYEQYF
. | TRBJ1-2 | TRBV19 | once | 14 | TGTGCCAGTAGTATCGGGAGACTCAACTATGGCTACACCTTC | CASSIGRLNYGYTF
. | TRBJ2-1 | TRBV11-1 | . | 14 | TGTGCCAGCAGCTTAGCGGGAGATTATAGTGAGCAGTTCTTC | CASSLAGDYSEQFF
. | TRBJ2-3 | TRBV19 | . | 15 | TGTGCCAGTACCCCCGGGAGTTTTGCCACAGATACGCAGTATTTT | CASTPGSFATDTQYF
. | TRBJ1-5 | TRBV18 | . | 16 | TGTGCCAGCTCACCACTCGGGTGGGGCAACAATCAGCCCCAGCATTTT | CASSPLGWGNNQPQHF
TRBD2 | TRBJ2-7 | TRBV7-3 | once | 15 | TGTGCCAGCAGCACGCTAGCGGGAGAAATCCACGAGCAGTACTTC | CASSTLAGEIHEQYF
TRBD2 | TRBJ2-3 | TRBV25-1 | few | 16 | TGTGCCAGCAGTGTGGGAGGGCCTTTTGACACAGATACGCAGTATTTT | CASSVGGPFDTDTQYF
TRBD1 | TRBJ2-1 | TRBV19 | . | 16 | TGTGCCAGTACCATCCCCGGGACAGGGAAATACAATGAGCAGTTCTTC | CASTIPGTGKYNEQFF
TRBD1 | TRBJ1-6 | TRBV6-5 | . | 14 | TGTGCCAGCAGGGTGACAGGGGATAATTCACCCCTCCACTTT | CASRVTGDNSPLHF
. | TRBJ2-7 | TRBV7-2 | . | 16 | TGTGCCAGCAGCTTGTCAAACAGGGTAGGCTCCTACGAGCAGTACTTC | CASSLSNRVGSYEQYF
. | TRBJ1-2 | TRBV28 | . | 12 | TGTGCCAGCAGTCCCCCAAACTGGGGCTACACCTTC | CASSPPNWGYTF
. | TRBJ2-2 | TRBV28 | . | 15 | TGTGCCAGCAGTTTAAGTGGCAGGACACCCGGGGAGCTGTTTTTT | CASSLSGRTPGELFF
. | TRBJ2-1 | TRBV11-3 | . | 12 | TGTGCCAGCAGCCGGACTACCAATGAGCAGTTCTTC | CASSRTTNEQFF